This note documents a single T cell receptor beta chain sequence. Germline assignment: CDR1 GTSNPN and CDR2 SVGIG (reference sequence). The V and J ends lost 2 bases and 2 bases, in that order; junction bases with no gene match: 5. The CDR3 contains 15 residues. The sample is drawn from a study of blood T cells in healthy people across ages. They isolated at least 6 million PBMCs from each sample. PCR was performed a second time for roughly 7 to 11 cycles using a sample-barcoded 5' primer and a J-beta primer mix. Sequencing of every sample gave 2.5 million or more CDR3-containing paired-end reads. TCRdb called the 5' RACE reads again in MiXCR, with one record for every CDR3 protein. The repertoire includes fewer than 2,000,000 distinct CDR3 sequences, roughly two fifths of them detected once, and 23% sits in the top ten.

The rearrangement links TRBV30 to TRBJ2-3; 9 bases match TRBD2. Sequencing input: blood. This receptor was identified in a human donor in good health. The CDR3 loop is CAWSPWTSDTDTQYF. DNA of the CDR3: TGTGCCTGGAGTCCTTGGACTAGCGACACAGATACGCAGTATTTT.